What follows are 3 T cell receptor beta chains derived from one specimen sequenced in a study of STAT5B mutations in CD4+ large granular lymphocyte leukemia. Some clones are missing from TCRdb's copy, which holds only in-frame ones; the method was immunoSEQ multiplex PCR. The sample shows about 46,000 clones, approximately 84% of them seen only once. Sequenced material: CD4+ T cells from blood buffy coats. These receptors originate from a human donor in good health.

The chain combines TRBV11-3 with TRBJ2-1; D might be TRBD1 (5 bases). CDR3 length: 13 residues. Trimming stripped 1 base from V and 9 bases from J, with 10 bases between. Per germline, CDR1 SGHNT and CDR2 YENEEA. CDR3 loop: CASSLGRATEQFF. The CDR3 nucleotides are TGTGCCAGCAGCTTAGGCAGGGCCACTGAGCAGTTCTTC.

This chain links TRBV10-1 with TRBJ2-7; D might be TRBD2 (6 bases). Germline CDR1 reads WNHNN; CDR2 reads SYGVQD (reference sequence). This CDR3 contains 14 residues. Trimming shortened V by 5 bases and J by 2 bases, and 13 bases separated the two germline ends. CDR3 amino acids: CASSISGPTYEQYF. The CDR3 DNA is TGCGCCAGCAGTATTAGCGGCCCCACCTACGAGCAGTACTTC.

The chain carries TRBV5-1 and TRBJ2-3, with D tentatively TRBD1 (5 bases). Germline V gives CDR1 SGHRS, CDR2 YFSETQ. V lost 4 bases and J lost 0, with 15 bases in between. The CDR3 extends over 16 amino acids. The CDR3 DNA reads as TGCGCCAGCAGCCCCTTGGGGCCGGCTAGCACAGATACGCAGTATTTT. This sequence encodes CASSPLGPASTDTQYF.